A selection of T cell receptor beta chains follows, all from one sample in a study of cytomegalovirus exposure and HLA in healthy donors. Some clones are missing from TCRdb's copy, which holds only in-frame ones; the method was immunoSEQ multiplex PCR. The data contain about 62,000 clones, approximately 75% of them singletons. Input material: PBMCs. The receptors derive from a woman aged 25 to 45 in good health and CMV-seronegative. The CDR3 runs from the conserved cysteine through the conserved F or W. A D gene is named only where the DNA matches it firmly. Not every row has a clone size; where given, it reads once, few, many or a size class.

TRBV5-1	NA	NA	TRBJ2-1	CASSSQPGSEQFF	TGCGCCAGCAGCTCACAACCGGGAAGCGAGCAGTTCTTC
TRBV15	NA	TRBD1	TRBJ1-2	CATSRGNSGTGRYGYTF	TGTGCCACCAGCAGAGGCAATTCCGGGACAGGGAGGTATGGCTACACCTTC
TRBV6-6	NA	NA	TRBJ2-3	CASSSNLAFTDTQYF	TGTGCCAGCAGCTCCAATCTAGCGTTCACAGATACGCAGTATTTT
TRBV6-1	few	TRBD2	TRBJ2-5	CASSGSAGGGETQYF	TGTGCCAGCAGTGGGTCGGCGGGAGGTGGAGAGACCCAGTACTTC
TRBV4-3	NA	NA	TRBJ1-2	CASSQDRVSGYTF	TGCGCCAGCAGCCAAGACAGGGTGAGTGGCTACACCTTC
TRBV7-2	once	TRBD2	TRBJ2-4	CASSLAPNRASGGEAKNIQYF	TGTGCCAGCAGCTTAGCCCCAAACCGGGCCAGCGGGGGGGAGGCCAAAAACATTCAGTACTTC
TRBV2	NA	NA	TRBJ2-3	CASNRDGQGGGDTQYF	TGTGCCAGCAATCGGGATGGACAGGGAGGGGGAGATACGCAGTATTTT
TRBV5-4	few	NA	TRBJ2-3	CASSPASRVSTDTQYF	TGTGCCAGCAGCCCTGCCAGCAGGGTTAGCACAGATACGCAGTATTTT
TRBV28	NA	TRBD1	TRBJ2-7	CASSPTGTGLREQYF	TGTGCCAGCAGCCCCACCGGGACAGGGTTGCGGGAGCAGTACTTC
TRBV10-1	few	NA	TRBJ2-7	CASSDESRSYEQYF	TGCGCCAGCAGTGATGAGAGTCGGTCCTACGAGCAGTACTTC
TRBV12-1	NA	NA	TRBJ1-3	CASSFGTARGNTIYF	TGTGCCAGCAGCTTTGGGACAGCCCGTGGAAACACCATATATTTT
TRBV12-5	once	TRBD2	TRBJ2-3	CASGLDLWSGSQVGTDTQYF	TGTGCTAGTGGTTTGGACCTTTGGAGCGGGAGTCAGGTTGGCACAGATACGCAGTATTTT
TRBV19	NA	TRBD1	TRBJ1-5	CASSTWTGWGQPQHF	TGTGCCAGTAGTACCTGGACAGGGTGGGGTCAGCCCCAGCATTTT
TRBV25-1	NA	NA	TRBJ1-1	CASRKQGPNTEAFF	TGTGCCAGCAGAAAACAGGGCCCGAACACTGAAGCTTTCTTT
TRBV5-4	few	TRBD1	TRBJ2-5	CASSLAGTGIKTQYF	TGTGCCAGCAGCTTGGCCGGGACAGGGATAAAGACCCAGTACTTC
TRBV10-3	NA	NA	TRBJ2-1	CAISVKTAGEQFF	TGTGCCATCAGTGTAAAGACAGCCGGTGAGCAGTTCTTC
TRBV5-6	NA	NA	TRBJ2-2	CASSLIVGLATGELFF	TGTGCCAGCAGCTTAATCGTCGGCCTAGCTACCGGGGAGCTGTTTTTT
TRBV27	NA	TRBD2	TRBJ2-1	CASSPALAGGYNEQFF	TGTGCCAGCAGCCCCGCTCTAGCGGGAGGCTACAATGAGCAGTTCTTC
TRBV29-1	NA	TRBD2	TRBJ2-2	CSAEGTSGSFTGELFF	TGCAGCGCAGAAGGGACTAGCGGGAGCTTCACCGGGGAGCTGTTTTTT
TRBV6-5	NA	NA	TRBJ2-3	CASNQPGHPTQYF	TGTGCCAGCAATCAACCCGGACACCCTACGCAGTATTTT
TRBV7-9	NA	TRBD2	TRBJ2-1	CASSASATSGRWQFF	TGTGCCAGCAGCGCCTCCGCGACTAGCGGGAGATGGCAGTTCTTC
TRBV6-1	NA	NA	TRBJ2-5	CASTLSALPETQYF	TGTGCCAGCACCCTGAGCGCCCTACCGGAGACCCAGTACTTC
TRBV6-5	NA	NA	TRBJ2-1	CASSYSSGLSYNEQFF	TGTGCCAGCAGTTACTCCTCAGGACTCTCCTACAATGAGCAGTTCTTC
TRBV7-2	NA	NA	TRBJ2-3	CASSQGSSTDTQYF	TGTGCCAGCTCGCAGGGCTCTAGCACAGATACGCAGTATTTT
TRBV7-9	NA	TRBD1	TRBJ2-2	CASSLAGRGHTGELFF	TGTGCCAGCAGCTTAGCGGGCAGGGGGCACACCGGGGAGCTGTTTTTT
TRBV6-1	few	TRBD2	TRBJ2-1	CASSEVVIVGLADNEQFF	TGTGCCAGCAGTGAAGTGGTAATCGTGGGACTAGCTGACAATGAGCAGTTCTTC
TRBV7-9	NA	NA	TRBJ2-1	CASRGRSDNEQFF	TGTGCCAGCAGGGGGCGGAGTGACAATGAGCAGTTCTTC
TRBV27	NA	TRBD1	TRBJ1-4	CASSLWGQGALEGRELFF	TGTGCCAGCAGTTTATGGGGGCAGGGGGCCCTCGAAGGCAGGGAACTGTTTTTT
TRBV4-3	NA	TRBD1	TRBJ1-2	CASSLGQGPYGYTF	TGCGCCAGCAGTCTCGGACAGGGACCCTATGGCTACACCTTC
TRBV14	NA	NA	TRBJ2-5	CASSQMSETQYF	TGTGCCAGCAGCCAAATGAGCGAGACCCAGTACTTC
TRBV18	NA	TRBD2	TRBJ2-7	CASTGLAGDVVREQYF	TGTGCCAGCACCGGACTAGCGGGAGATGTCGTCCGGGAGCAGTACTTC
TRBV9	once	TRBD1	TRBJ2-3	CASSVEGTAYSSTDTQYF	TGTGCCAGCAGCGTAGAGGGGACAGCCTATTCTAGCACAGATACGCAGTATTTT
TRBV5-5	NA	NA	TRBJ1-1	CASSLAGGQNTEAFF	TGTGCCAGCAGCTTGGCGGGGGGACAGAACACTGAAGCTTTCTTT
TRBV25-1	NA	NA	TRBJ1-2	CAATDNYGYTF	TGTGCCGCCACAGATAACTATGGCTACACCTTC
TRBV18	NA	NA	TRBJ1-2	CASLKDSNYGYTF	TGTGCCAGCTTAAAGGACAGCAACTATGGCTACACCTTC
TRBV27	NA	NA	TRBJ2-7	CASSLQGSTGEQYF	TGTGCCAGCAGCCTTCAGGGGAGTACAGGCGAGCAGTACTTC
TRBV5-1	NA	NA	TRBJ2-1	CASSVRVGVPYNEQFF	TGCGCCAGCAGCGTCAGGGTAGGGGTACCCTACAATGAGCAGTTCTTC
TRBV27	NA	NA	TRBJ2-3	CASSLIPGQTSTDTQYF	TGTGCCAGCAGTTTAATACCTGGACAGACGAGCACAGATACGCAGTATTTT
TRBV19	NA	NA	TRBJ2-1	CASSIQYTSEQFF	TGTGCCAGTAGTATACAGTACACTAGCGAGCAGTTCTTC
TRBV6-1	once	TRBD2	TRBJ2-4	CASSEVLTSVMTIQYF	TGTGCCAGCAGTGAAGTCCTTACTAGCGTTATGACCATTCAGTACTTC
TRBV14	NA	TRBD2	TRBJ2-7	CASSFGLAGVSYEQYF	TGTGCCAGCAGCTTCGGACTAGCGGGGGTCTCCTACGAGCAGTACTTC
TRBV28	NA	TRBD1	TRBJ1-1	CASSLSLGGREAFF	TGTGCCAGCAGTTTATCCTTAGGGGGCCGTGAAGCTTTCTTT
TRBV7-6	NA	TRBD1	TRBJ1-1	CASSQTGVTEAFF	TGTGCCAGCAGCCAGACAGGGGTAACTGAAGCTTTCTTT
TRBV20-1	few	TRBD2	TRBJ2-1	CSAGEGEQFF	TGCAGTGCTGGGGAGGGTGAGCAGTTCTTC
TRBV5-1	NA	TRBD1	TRBJ2-2	CASSFLLRDRGSNTGELFF	TGCGCCAGCAGCTTCTTATTAAGGGACAGGGGCTCGAACACCGGGGAGCTGTTTTTT
TRBV9	NA	TRBD2	TRBJ2-3	CASSDGLAGTTSTDTQYF	TGTGCCAGCAGCGACGGACTAGCGGGAACCACTAGCACAGATACGCAGTATTTT
TRBV5-4	NA	NA	TRBJ1-1	CASSLSVLTEAFF	TGTGCCAGCAGCTTGTCCGTGTTGACTGAAGCTTTCTTT
TRBV19	NA	TRBD2	TRBJ2-1	CASRWGRGRNEQFF	TGTGCCAGTAGATGGGGCCGCGGGAGGAATGAGCAGTTCTTC
TRBV5-1	NA	TRBD2	TRBJ2-1	CASSKRTRVGEQFF	TGCGCCAGCAGCAAAAGGACTAGGGTGGGTGAGCAGTTCTTC
TRBV6-5	NA	NA	TRBJ1-6	CASRWTANSPLHF	TGTGCCAGCAGGTGGACAGCGAATTCACCCCTCCACTTT
TRBV7-9	NA	NA	TRBJ2-3	CASTAEAADTQYF	TGTGCCAGCACCGCCGAAGCGGCAGATACGCAGTATTTT
TRBV27	NA	TRBD2	TRBJ2-1	CASTSWGPSSGTYNEQFF	TGTGCCAGCACCTCTTGGGGGCCCTCTAGCGGGACCTACAATGAGCAGTTCTTC
TRBV7-8	once	NA	TRBJ1-2	CASSLERLNYGYTF	TGTGCCAGCAGCTTAGAGAGACTGAACTATGGCTACACCTTC
TRBV2	once	TRBD2	TRBJ2-7	CASSLPLGTSVAYEQYF	TGTGCCAGCAGTCTCCCGCTGGGGACTAGCGTCGCCTACGAGCAGTACTTC
TRBV5-5	NA	NA	TRBJ1-4	CASSSVGGEPEKLFF	TGTGCCAGCAGCTCGGTCGGCGGGGAACCTGAAAAACTGTTTTTT
TRBV28	few	TRBD2	TRBJ2-3	CASRALAGAEVTQYF	TGTGCCAGCAGAGCACTAGCGGGGGCCGAGGTGACGCAGTATTTT
TRBV7-9	once	TRBD2	TRBJ2-5	CSSSGPGLARRETQYF	TGTTCCAGCAGCGGACCGGGACTAGCGCGCAGGGAGACCCAGTACTTC